The 29 T cell receptor beta chains below all came from one sample that was sequenced in a study of blood T cell repertoires in COVID-19. Profiled with immunoSEQ multiplex PCR; TCRdb holds only in-frame clones, not every one. The sample yields over 80,000 clones, 70% to 90% seen once. Sequencing input: peripheral blood. The receptors stem from a human donor in a cohort sampled during active COVID-19.

CDR3 coding DNA: TGTGCCAGCAGCTTGGGAGGTCCAAGCACTGAAGCTTTCTTT. It codes for CASSLGGPSTEAFF. The J gene is TRBJ1-1, the V gene TRBV5-4; D is ambiguous. The V gene's germline CDR1 is SGHNT and CDR2 YYREEE (reference sequence). Trimming removed 0 bases at V and 4 bases at J, with 10 bases between. CDR3 length: 14 amino acids.

This rearrangement joins TRBV5-1 to TRBJ2-1; 8 nucleotides align to TRBD1. The CDR3 length is 17 residues. Germline V lookup: CDR1 SGHRS, CDR2 YFSETQ. The V and J ends lost 0 bases and 7 bases, in that order; junction bases with no gene match: 12. CDR3 sequence (DNA): TGCGCCAGCAGCTTGGTTTCGGCCCAGGGGGCTGGTAATGAGCAGTTCTTC. Its protein product is CASSLVSAQGAGNEQFF.

With regard to this clone: Compared with germline, one end of the junction differs, possibly owing to a read error. The chain links TRBV10-3 to TRBJ2-1; tentatively, D is TRBD2 (5 bases). The CDR3 is made up of 11 amino acids. The V gene's germline CDR1 is ENHRY and CDR2 SYGVKD. CDR3 bases: TGTGCCGCGGGCGACTACGATGAGCAGTTCTTC. Its protein is CAAGDYDEQFF.

V is TRBV6-5 and J is TRBJ2-1; 8 positions agree with TRBD2. V was clipped by 11 bases and J by 0 bases; unmatched bases: 6. Per the germline V gene, CDR1 is MNHEY and CDR2 is SVGAGI. The length of the CDR3 is 14 residues. CDR3 nucleotide sequence: TGTGCCGCCAGCGGGGGAGGCTCCTACAATGAGCAGTTCTTC. Amino acids: CAASGGGSYNEQFF.

The chain joins TRBV7-3 to TRBJ1-1, with D maybe TRBD1 (6 bases). The CDR3 runs 13 residues. Germline values: CDR1 SGHTA, CDR2 FQGTGA. Trimming left V 3 bases short and J 10 bases short, with 15 bases between. CDR3 amino acids: CASSLGARMAAFF. For the CDR3, the DNA is TGTGCCAGCAGCTTGGGGGCGCGGATGGCAGCTTTCTTT.

The chain couples TRBV9 to TRBJ1-1, with 8 bases that match TRBD1. The CDR3 loop spans 16 amino acids. The V segment lost 3 bases and the J segment 1 base; nucleotides outside the gene matches: 8. The germline V gene has CDR1 SGDLS and CDR2 YYNGEE. The CDR3 spells CASSESRGTGNTEAFF. The CDR3 nucleotides are TGTGCCAGCAGCGAATCCCGGGGGACAGGGAACACTGAAGCTTTCTTT.

This chain connects TRBV5-1 to TRBJ1-4, with a weak D call TRBD1 (6 bases). Trimming removed 4 bases at V and 4 bases at J, with 11 bases between. CDR3 length: 14 residues. CDR1 and CDR2 (germline): SGHRS, YFSETQ. CDR3 coding DNA: TGCGCCAGCAGCCCCACAGGGAATAATGAAAAACTGTTTTTT. This translates into CASSPTGNNEKLFF.

The chain recombines TRBV28 with TRBJ2-7; D not resolved. Germline CDR1 reads MDHEN; CDR2 reads SYDVKM. This CDR3 spans 14 amino acids. Trimming shortened V by 5 bases and J by 4 bases, and 15 bases separated the two germline ends. The CDR3 nucleotides are TGTGCCAGCAGTCCCCAAAAACAGAGTTACGAGCAGTACTTC. Translated: CASSPQKQSYEQYF. Full variable domain (missing parts from reference TRBV28 and TRBJ2-7): DVKVTQSSRYLVKRTGEKVFLECVQDMDHENMFWYRQDPGLGLRLIYFSYDVKMKEKGDIPEGYSVSREKKERFSLILESASTNQTSMYLCASSPQKQSYEQYFGPGTRLTVT.

V is TRBV25-1 and J is TRBJ2-3, with a weak D call TRBD2 (6 bases). V was pared by 6 bases and J by 2 bases, with 18 bases between. The CDR3 length is 16 residues. Germline CDR1 and CDR2: MGHDK and SYGVNS. The chain's CDR3 is CASSEKEGIYTDTQYF. For the CDR3, the DNA is TGTGCCAGCAGCGAAAAGGAGGGGATTTACACAGATACGCAGTATTTT.

The chain couples TRBV7-2 to TRBJ1-2, with TRBD1 matching over 9 bases. J lost 7 bases, V lost 4 bases, and 10 bases had no gene match. The germline V gene has CDR1 SGHTA and CDR2 FQGNSA. The CDR3 sequence is 15 residues long. CDR3 loop: CASSSNRQGVRGYTF. In DNA form, the CDR3 reads TGTGCCAGCAGCTCGAATAGACAGGGGGTCCGTGGCTACACCTTC.

CDR3 DNA: TGTGCCAGCAGTTACTCGATTTTTGGGACAGGGCCCACTATGAACACTGAAGCTTTCTTT. Translated: CASSYSIFGTGPTMNTEAFF. The rearrangement links TRBV6-2 or TRBV6-3 to TRBJ1-1, with 9 bases lining up with TRBD1. Trimming cost V 0 bases and J 0 bases; bases outside gene matches: 14. Per germline, CDR1 MNHEY and CDR2 SVGEGT. CDR3 length: 20 residues.

The chain carries TRBV4-3 and TRBJ1-2; 7 bases match TRBD1. V dropped 6 bases and J dropped 3; count of bases not matched to a gene: 4. The CDR3 is made up of 13 amino acids. Germline V gene data show CDR1 as LGHNA and CDR2 as YSLEER. The DNA for the CDR3 is TGCGCCAGCAGGAAAGGGGGCGACTATGGCTACACCTTC. Translated, it gives CASRKGGDYGYTF.

The chain has TRBV4-3 and TRBJ2-7; a possible D gene is TRBD2 (6 bases). Between the trimmed V and J ends, which lost 4 bases and 4 bases, there was a span of 11 bases. This CDR3 spans 13 amino acids. CDR1 and CDR2 (germline): LGHNA, YSLEER. The CDR3 nucleotides are TGCGCCAGCAGCCGGGACTCAGGGTACGAGCAGTACTTC. Its protein product is CASSRDSGYEQYF.

The chain uses TRBV5-1 and TRBJ1-5; unclear D gene. With 0 bases removed from V and 5 bases from J, the gap between germline ends came to 12 bases. Germline CDR1 reads SGHRS; CDR2 reads YFSETQ. The CDR3 is 15 amino acids. Here the CDR3 reads CASSLGTRVDQPQHF. For the CDR3, the DNA is TGCGCCAGCAGCTTGGGTACCCGGGTGGATCAGCCCCAGCATTTT.

The gene calls are TRBV6-5 and TRBJ1-1; TRBD1 matches 8 bases. The CDR3 loop spans 14 amino acids. V was pared by 5 bases and J by 4 bases, with 6 bases of the junction left unmatched. Germline loops: CDR1 MNHEY, CDR2 SVGAGI. In nucleotides, the CDR3 is TGTGCCAGCAGTCCTCAGGGGGCTGTCACTGAAGCTTTCTTT. Residues: CASSPQGAVTEAFF.

The chain couples TRBV5-4 to TRBJ1-2; D perhaps matches TRBD1 (6 bases). From germline, CDR1 is SGHNT and CDR2 YYREEE (reference sequence). Trimming removed 4 bases at V and 5 bases at J, with 15 bases between. The length of the CDR3 is 14 residues. The CDR3 spells CASSPPDRIYGYTF. CDR3 coding DNA: TGTGCCAGCAGCCCGCCGGACAGAATATATGGCTACACCTTC.

This clone was found once. This CDR3 is CASSLEPRGTEAFF. The DNA for the CDR3 is TGTGCCAGCAGCTTGGAGCCCCGCGGCACTGAAGCTTTCTTT. V usage is TRBV5-6 and J usage is TRBJ1-1, with D unresolved. Germline-derived CDR1 and CDR2 are SGHDT and YYEEEE. There are 14 residues in the CDR3. V lost 0 bases and J lost 4, with 10 bases in between. The complete variable domain, with remaining parts taken from reference TRBV5-6 and TRBJ1-1, reads DAGVTQSPTHLIKTRGQQVTLRCSPKSGHDTVSWYQQALGQGPQFIFQYYEEEERQRGNFPDRFSGHQFPNYSSELNVNALLLGDSALYLCASSLEPRGTEAFFGQGTRLTVV.

The chain carries TRBV12-3 or TRBV12-4 and TRBJ1-1; TRBD1 agrees at 7 bases. The CDR3 totals 12 residues. With 3 bases clipped from V and 7 bases from J, the junction kept 2 bases outside the gene matches. CDR3 residues: CASSFRQGEAFF. The CDR3 coding sequence is TGTGCCAGCAGTTTCCGACAGGGTGAAGCTTTCTTT.

V usage is TRBV5-1 and J usage is TRBJ2-1; 8 bases align to TRBD1. The J segment lost 7 bases and the V segment lost 4 bases, leaving 10 bases of the junction unmatched. Germline CDR1 SGHRS, CDR2 YFSETQ. CDR3 length equals 15 residues. The CDR3 loop reads CASSTDNRGRNEQFF. The CDR3 bases are TGCGCCAGCAGCACAGATAACAGGGGGAGGAATGAGCAGTTCTTC.

The sample holds a few counts of this clone. J is TRBJ2-3 and V is TRBV6-4, with D uncertain. The CDR3 consists of 13 residues. With 4 bases removed from V and 0 bases from J, the gap between germline ends came to 5 bases. CDR1 is MRHNA and CDR2 is SNTAGT in the germline V gene. The CDR3, as DNA: TGTGCCAGCAGTGCGCGGAGCACAGATACGCAGTATTTT. It translates to CASSARSTDTQYF.

The V call is TRBV19, the J call TRBJ1-1, with 8 bases aligning to TRBD1. Losses at the gene ends were 4 bases for V and 4 bases for J; bases not matched to a gene: 5. The CDR3 length is 14 residues. From germline, CDR1 is LNHDA and CDR2 SQIVND (reference sequence). The DNA for the CDR3 is TGTGCCAGTAGTACCCTCACAGGGGGCACTGAAGCTTTCTTT. Translated, it gives CASSTLTGGTEAFF.

The V and J genes are TRBV7-3 and TRBJ2-3; 7 nucleotides agree with TRBD1. This CDR3 spans 13 amino acids. The trim removed 3 bases at V and 4 bases at J, leaving 1 base unmatched. Germline V CDR1 and CDR2: SGHTA, FQGTGA. The CDR3 loop reads CASSFTGADTQYF. CDR3 sequence (DNA): TGTGCCAGCAGCTTCACAGGGGCAGATACGCAGTATTTT.

The V and J genes are TRBV4-3 and TRBJ2-5; TRBD2 is a possible D gene (6 bases). The CDR3 length is 15 residues. Trimming cost V 0 bases and J 9 bases, with 17 bases left between them. CDR1 and CDR2 (germline): LGHNA, YSLEER. As DNA, the CDR3 is TGCGCCAGCAGCCAAGAGACACTAGTGCCGGGGGCCCAGTACTTC. It codes for CASSQETLVPGAQYF.

The rearrangement links TRBV3-1 (or the pseudogene TRBV3-2) to TRBJ2-2; 9 nucleotides match TRBD1. Germline CDR1 LGHDT, CDR2 YNNKEL (reference sequence). V shed 7 bases and J 7 bases; nucleotides not matched to a gene: 7. The CDR3 has 14 residues. CDR3 nucleotide sequence: TGTGCCAGCACCTCTACAGGGGGCAGCGGGGAGCTGTTTTTT. Its protein is CASTSTGGSGELFF.

The CDR3 region has the DNA TGCGCCAGCAGCCCGTGGAGCTCCTACGAGCAGTACTTC. Translated: CASSPWSSYEQYF. This sequence joins TRBV4-1 and TRBJ2-7; D is uncertain. Trimming took 4 bases from V and 0 from J, leaving 7 bases between them. In germline, CDR1 is MGHRA, CDR2 YSYEKL. The CDR3 loop spans 13 amino acids.

This chain joins TRBV4-3 and TRBJ1-6; 9 positions match TRBD1. V dropped 3 bases and J dropped 11; count of bases not matched to a gene: 8. Per germline, CDR1 LGHNA and CDR2 YSLEER. The length of the CDR3 is 15 residues. CDR3 DNA sequence: TGCGCCAGCAGCCAGGTTAGGACAGGGGAGACACCCCTCCACTTT. Its translation is CASSQVRTGETPLHF.

The J gene is TRBJ2-7, the V gene TRBV28; 8 positions agree with TRBD1. This CDR3 region has 18 residues. J was trimmed by 3 bases and V by 3 bases; bases with no gene match: 16. Germline V lookup: CDR1 MDHEN, CDR2 SYDVKM. CDR3 bases: TGTGCCAGCAGTTTTGGGGGACAGGCGTCTGCCACCGACTACGAGCAGTACTTC. It codes for CASSFGGQASATDYEQYF.

The chain recombines TRBV7-8 with TRBJ1-4; 8 bases line up with TRBD1. Germline V lookup: CDR1 SGHVS, CDR2 FQNEAQ. This CDR3 spans 15 amino acids. The J segment lost 8 bases and the V segment lost 5 bases, leaving 10 bases of the junction unmatched. CDR3 amino acids: CASSLGAGGWEKLFF. CDR3 bases: TGTGCCAGCAGCCTGGGGGCAGGGGGCTGGGAAAAACTGTTTTTT.

The rearrangement links TRBV19 to TRBJ2-7; TRBD1 matches at 7 bases. This CDR3 region has 17 residues. The V segment lost 6 bases and the J segment 2 bases; nucleotides outside the gene matches: 16. Germline V CDR1 and CDR2: LNHDA, SQIVND (reference sequence). The DNA of the CDR3 is TGTGCCAGTAGCCACGCCGGTGCAGGGGGTTTCACCTACGAGCAGTACTTC. Amino acid sequence: CASSHAGAGGFTYEQYF.